Presented here are 10 T cell receptor beta chains from one specimen sequenced in a study of technical replicates of blood from a handful of donors. Measured with immunoSEQ multiplex PCR; TCRdb has only the in-frame clones, and not every one. The data show about 74,000 clones, with over 90% seen just once and 0.2% to 0.3% held by the top ten. Sequences were obtained from T cells isolated from PBMCs. These receptors all come from a human donor in good health.

The chain carries TRBV28 and TRBJ2-7, with TRBD2 matching 12 bases. The V and J ends lost 4 bases and 0 bases, in that order; junction bases with no gene match: 13. The germline CDR1 and CDR2 sequences are MDHEN and SYDVKM. CDR3 length: 19 amino acids. The CDR3 loop reads CASSSRVLAGGPFSYEQYF. The CDR3 region has the DNA TGTGCCAGCAGTTCCCGGGTACTAGCGGGAGGACCATTCTCCTACGAGCAGTACTTC.

This clone has a handful of counts. The chain uses TRBV11-2 and TRBJ1-1; 8 bases agree with TRBD1. The CDR3 runs to 14 residues. Per germline, CDR1 SGHAT and CDR2 FQNNGV. J gave up 5 bases and V 5 bases, and 7 bases lay outside the gene matches. The CDR3, as DNA: TGTGCCAGCAGCCTTCGACAGGGGAGGACTGAAGCTTTCTTT. It translates to CASSLRQGRTEAFF. Combining the CDR3 with reference TRBV11-2 and TRBJ1-1 gives the whole variable domain EAGVAQSPRYKIIEKRQSVAFWCNPISGHATLYWYQQILGQGPKLLIQFQNNGVVDDSQLPKDRFSAERLKGVDSTLKIQPAKLEDSAVYLCASSLRQGRTEAFFGQGTRLTVV.

The V and J genes are TRBV19 and TRBJ1-6; 7 bases are shared with TRBD1. The V gene's germline CDR1 is LNHDA and CDR2 SQIVND (reference sequence). V shed 4 bases and J 7 bases; nucleotides not matched to a gene: 7. This CDR3 region has 15 residues. The CDR3 loop reads CASSTLGTANSPLHF. The CDR3 DNA is TGTGCCAGTAGTACTCTCGGGACAGCCAATTCACCCCTCCACTTT.

The chain links TRBV21-1 to TRBJ1-6; TRBD1 is the table's D call, not checked against the DNA. TRBV21-1 counts as a pseudogene. The CDR3 is 16 residues long. The DNA of the CDR3 is TGTGCCAGCAGCAAAGATAATACAGGGGGGATTTCACCCCTCCACTTT. It is translated as CASSKDNTGGISPLHF.

The V call is TRBV5-1, the J call TRBJ2-7; 8 positions agree with TRBD1. This CDR3 contains 16 residues. In germline, CDR1 is SGHRS, CDR2 YFSETQ. V lost 3 bases to trimming and J lost 4 bases; unmatched junction nucleotides: 12. The CDR3: CASSWNKGQVGYEQYF. Here the CDR3 DNA reads TGCGCCAGCAGCTGGAATAAGGGACAGGTGGGATACGAGCAGTACTTC. Full variable domain (missing parts from reference TRBV5-1 and TRBJ2-7): KAGVTQTPRYLIKTRGQQVTLSCSPISGHRSVSWYQQTPGQGLQFLFEYFSETQRNKGNFPGRFSGRQFSNSRSEMNVSTLELGDSALYLCASSWNKGQVGYEQYFGPGTRLTVT.

The rearrangement links TRBV5-1 to TRBJ2-1; TRBD2 matches at 7 bases. This CDR3 region has 14 residues. Germline assignment: CDR1 SGHRS and CDR2 YFSETQ. Unmatched junction bases numbered 3, after V lost 2 bases and J lost 4 bases. The CDR3 coding sequence is TGCGCCAGCAGCTTACAGCGGGATTACAATGAGCAGTTCTTC. Amino acids: CASSLQRDYNEQFF.

The V gene is TRBV4-1, the J gene TRBJ1-1, with 7 bases matching TRBD1. This CDR3 region has 13 residues. Per the germline V gene, CDR1 is MGHRA and CDR2 is YSYEKL. Losses at the gene ends were 4 bases for V and 4 bases for J; bases not matched to a gene: 3. In DNA, the CDR3 is TGCGCCAGCAGCCTTAACAGGGGCACTGAAGCTTTCTTT. Translation: CASSLNRGTEAFF.

V gene TRBV2 combines with J gene TRBJ2-1, with 15 bases identical to TRBD2. The junction had 4 bases not matched to a gene; V was cut back by 10 bases and J by 9 bases. The germline V gene has CDR1 SNHLY and CDR2 FYNNEI. The CDR3 spans 13 residues. The CDR3 spells CATGLAGGGEQFF. CDR3 DNA sequence: TGTGCCACCGGACTAGCGGGAGGGGGTGAGCAGTTCTTC.

This clone came up once. The rearrangement joins TRBV30 to TRBJ1-3; weak D call: TRBD1 (5 bases). The V and J ends lost 4 bases and 3 bases respectively, with 16 bases between them. Per the germline V gene, CDR1 is GTSNPN and CDR2 is SVGIG (reference sequence). This CDR3 comprises 15 residues. CDR3 sequence reads: CAWILGQKGGNTIYF. In nucleotides, the CDR3 is TGTGCCTGGATTTTAGGACAAAAGGGTGGAAACACCATATATTTT.

The chain couples TRBV19 to TRBJ1-2; D ambiguous. The V end lost 6 bases, the J end lost 5 bases, and 10 bases lay between the germline ends. Germline lookup yields CDR1 LNHDA and CDR2 SQIVND (reference sequence). This CDR3 spans 12 amino acids. The CDR3 coding sequence is TGTGCCAGTAGACCGGGGAGTTATGGCTACACCTTC. As protein: CASRPGSYGYTF.